Following are 13 T cell receptor beta chains from one sample sequenced in a study of blood T cell repertoires in COVID-19. Profiling relied on immunoSEQ multiplex PCR, and the TCRdb table lists in-frame clones only, not all of them. The data hold over 250,000 clones, with about four fifths observed a single time. Sample: peripheral blood. These receptor sequences come from a woman aged 50 to 65 who had recovered from COVID-19.

This clone has only a few counts. V usage is TRBV30 and J usage is TRBJ2-3, with D perhaps TRBD1 (5 bases). Germline V lookup: CDR1 GTSNPN, CDR2 SVGIG (reference sequence). V was clipped by 5 bases and J by 4 bases, with 13 bases between them. This CDR3 is built from 13 residues. In DNA, the CDR3 is TGTGCCTGGTCCGGACATGGACCAGATACGCAGTATTTT. Translated, it gives CAWSGHGPDTQYF.

The chain links TRBV28 to TRBJ2-7; D ambiguous. Looked up from germline, CDR1 is MDHEN and CDR2 is SYDVKM. Trimming removed 3 bases at V and 7 bases at J, with 10 bases between. This CDR3 has 12 amino acids. The chain's CDR3 is CASSFSRLEQYF. CDR3 DNA: TGTGCCAGCAGTTTCAGTCGCCTGGAGCAGTACTTC.

The chain employs TRBV20-1 and TRBJ2-7; TRBD2 is a possible D gene (5 bases). CDR1 is DFQATT, CDR2 SNEGSKA, per germline (reference sequence). The CDR3 contains 13 residues. V dropped 3 bases and J dropped 7 bases, with 16 bases sitting between them. CDR3 protein: CSASENPTGEQYF. The CDR3 DNA sequence: TGCAGTGCTAGTGAAAACCCTACGGGGGAGCAGTACTTC.

The CDR3 here is CASTPGQGLANTEAFF. DNA of the CDR3: TGTGCCAGTACACCGGGACAGGGTCTCGCGAACACTGAAGCTTTCTTT. The chain links TRBV19 to TRBJ1-1; TRBD1 matches 9 bases. V shed 7 bases, J shed 1 base, and the junction held 10 bases outside the gene matches. The CDR3 sequence is 16 residues long. Looked up from germline, CDR1 is LNHDA and CDR2 is SQIVND (reference sequence).

V usage is TRBV29-1 and J usage is TRBJ2-1; 7 nucleotides match TRBD2. CDR3 length: 18 residues. Germline CDR1 and CDR2: SQVTM and ANQGSEA. Trimming removed 3 bases from V and 0 bases from J; junction bases left unmatched: 14. The CDR3 DNA is TGCAGCGTTGATCTGGCGGGGGACTCACCTAGCTCCTACAATGAGCAGTTCTTC. It codes for CSVDLAGDSPSSYNEQFF.

A single count supports this clone. This chain joins TRBV11-2 and TRBJ2-4; TRBD2 matches at 13 bases. In germline, CDR1 is SGHAT, CDR2 FQNNGV. Trimming at V came to 5 bases and at J to 6 bases, leaving 7 bases not matched to a gene. The CDR3 is made up of 16 amino acids. The CDR3 DNA is TGTGCCAGCAGCGCGGGGACTAGCGGGAATGGAAACATTCAGTACTTC. Protein: CASSAGTSGNGNIQYF.

In its sample, this clone was seen a few times. The chain employs TRBV6-6 and TRBJ1-1; D gene uncertain. The CDR3 contains 14 residues. V shed 2 bases and J shed 2 bases, with 9 bases lying between them. Germline V gives CDR1 MNHNY, CDR2 SVGAGI (reference sequence). The CDR3 sequence is CASSYAEGNTEAFF. The CDR3 DNA is TGTGCCAGCAGTTACGCAGAGGGCAACACTGAAGCTTTCTTT.

The rearrangement joins TRBV19 to TRBJ2-5; TRBD2 agrees at 7 bases. Germline V gene data show CDR1 as LNHDA and CDR2 as SQIVND (reference sequence). The V gene end was trimmed by 7 bases and the J gene end by 9 bases; junction bases not matched to a gene: 14. This CDR3 is built from 14 residues. The chain's CDR3 is CASKSGGGDGAQYF. CDR3 nucleotide sequence: TGTGCCAGTAAGAGTGGCGGGGGTGACGGGGCCCAGTACTTC.

The gene calls are TRBV9 and TRBJ2-2; weak D call: TRBD1 (7 bases). Trimming took off 4 bases at V and 1 base at J, with 11 bases between the two ends. CDR3 length: 15 amino acids. CDR1 and CDR2 from the germline V gene are SGDLS and YYNGEE. The CDR3 region is CASSPQGGNTGELFF. As DNA, the CDR3 is TGTGCCAGCAGCCCCCAGGGGGGGAACACCGGGGAGCTGTTTTTT.

The genes are TRBV28 and TRBJ2-7, with a tentative D call TRBD1 (5 bases). CDR1 is MDHEN, CDR2 SYDVKM, per germline. The CDR3 runs to 14 residues. Trimming removed 9 bases at V and 12 bases at J, with 27 bases between. The CDR3 region has the DNA TGTGCCAGTACGCAATTTGTAGGACACCCCAGGTCGTACTTC. Amino acid sequence: CASTQFVGHPRSYF.

The chain couples TRBV9 to TRBJ2-3; 10 bases fit TRBD2. V lost 2 bases and J lost 0; bases outside the gene matches: 6. Germline CDR1 is SGDLS and CDR2 is YYNGEE. This CDR3 is 17 amino acids long. This CDR3 reads CASSVLAGEPSTDTQYF. The CDR3 bases are TGTGCCAGCAGCGTCCTAGCGGGGGAACCTAGCACAGATACGCAGTATTTT.

The chain uses TRBV28 and TRBJ2-5, with 13 bases fitting TRBD2. Per germline, CDR1 MDHEN and CDR2 SYDVKM. Trimming cost V 2 bases and J 5 bases; bases outside gene matches: 11. This CDR3 spans 18 amino acids. CDR3 protein: CASSLGLVGLAGFETQYF. For the CDR3, the DNA is TGTGCCAGCAGTTTAGGCTTAGTGGGACTAGCGGGGTTTGAGACCCAGTACTTC.

The chain recombines TRBV6-1 with TRBJ2-3; 9 nucleotides line up with TRBD2. This CDR3 is 16 amino acids long. CDR1 is MNHNS, CDR2 SASEGT, per germline. After removal of 1 base from V and 8 bases from J, the junction contained 10 bases not matched to a gene. The CDR3 DNA sequence: TGTGCCAGCAGTGAAGTGGCTAGCGGGGCACAAGGTACGCAGTATTTT. This gives the protein CASSEVASGAQGTQYF.